This paragraph reports one T cell receptor beta chain. Assignments of participants to cohorts depended upon their own reported clinical history. CDR1 is ENHRY and CDR2 is SYGVKD in the germline V gene. CDR3 size: 12 residues. Trimming removed 0 bases from V and 8 bases from J, with 7 bases in between. Source study methods: Cell counts per sample came from amplifying reference gene primers. Method: immunoSEQ multiplex PCR; TCRdb's copy keeps in-frame clones and lacks some. That table furnishes V, J and clone size, whereas the DNA furnished D and trimming. The sample has over 130,000 clones, 84% seen once. This sample was taken from a study of blood T cell repertoires in COVID-19. Study-wide background: PBMCs, B-cell-depleted T cells, or T cells provided the cDNA or gDNA that made up the material.

The origin of this receptor is a man aged 45 to 65 in a cohort exposed to, infected with or recovered from COVID-19 (not recorded which). The chain employs TRBV10-3 and TRBJ1-2, with D perhaps TRBD1 (6 bases). The sample comprised PBMCs or T cells enriched from blood (not recorded which). The DNA for the CDR3 is TGTGCCATCAGTGAGTCTGGGGGCGGCTACACCTTC. It specifies CAISESGGGYTF.